Shown below are 27 T cell receptor beta chains from a single sample sequenced in a study of human T cells and chemical hapten exposure (dated by TCRdb to the early 2020s). The sample's time point, from its label and the paper: patch test 1, 2 weeks after DPC sensitization. Explained via the paper, the treatment or condition label denotes: therapeutic diphenylcyclopropenone sensitization with weekly scalp DPC. Library preparation was by RACE. Sequencing used a NextSeq 500. The public reads were reanalyzed by TCRdb: fastp trimming at Q25, MiXCR alignment, in-frame beta chains only. Every CDR3 protein is listed once, alongside the most common genes and DNA of its rows. This sample lists some 120,000 distinct CDR3 sequences; about 12% were detected once. 1.3% to 1.5% of the sample comes from the top ten. Source: whole blood, taken in connection with sensitization to the hapten diphenylcyclopropenone (DPC). The receptor source for this set is a woman aged 45-59 years with alopecia areata. Some clones in this sample may be carry-over from other donors' samples.

The sample holds a few counts of this clonotype. The chain carries TRBV20-1 and TRBJ2-3, with 15 bases lining up with TRBD2. Germline V gene lookup returns CDR1 DFQATT and CDR2 SNEGSKA (reference sequence). V lost 2 bases to trimming and J lost 2 bases; unmatched junction nucleotides: 20. The CDR3 has 22 amino acids. The CDR3 DNA reads TGCAGTGCTAGACCCGAGGGCCCTGGGACTAGCGGGGGGTCCAGGATCACAGATACGCAGTATTTT. Translation gives CSARPEGPGTSGGSRITDTQYF.

The chain is built from TRBV6-2 or TRBV6-3 and TRBJ2-4; possibly TRBD2 for D (6 bases). The germline gives CDR1 MNHEY, CDR2 SVGEGT. The CDR3 runs 16 residues. V shed 2 bases and J shed 2 bases, with 13 bases lying between them. Here the CDR3 DNA reads TGTGCCAGCAGTTACGGAGGGGTTGTAACCAAAAACATTCAGTACTTC. Its translation is CASSYGGVVTKNIQYF.

This clonotype occurred a few times. V is TRBV18 and J is TRBJ1-3; no definite D call. Between the trimmed V and J ends, which lost 0 bases and 4 bases, there was a span of 7 bases. This CDR3 has 14 residues. In germline, CDR1 is KGHSH, CDR2 LQKENI. CDR3 coding DNA: TGTGCCAGCTCACCACCGGGAACAGGAAACACCATATATTTT. Amino acids: CASSPPGTGNTIYF.

Comment on this clonotype: This could be a read error, since a much larger clone is one nucleotide away. The CDR3 bases are TGTACCAGCAGCGTAGAGGGGACTAGCGCCCTCTCCTACAATGAGCAGTTCTTC. As protein: CTSSVEGTSALSYNEQFF. The chain uses TRBV9 and TRBJ2-1, with TRBD2 matching 10 bases. CDR3 size: 18 residues. Germline CDR1 reads SGDLS; CDR2 reads YYNGEE.

This chain uses TRBV12-3 or TRBV12-4 with TRBJ2-2; D call uncertain. Trimming cost V 2 bases and J 7 bases, with 2 bases left between them. The CDR3 runs 11 residues. The CDR3 sequence: CASSLNGELFF. CDR3 DNA: TGTGCCAGCAGTTTAAACGGGGAGCTGTTTTTT.

This rearrangement joins TRBV3-1 to TRBJ2-3; a weak D match, TRBD1 (5 bases). The V end was cut by 2 bases, the J end by 1 base, with 10 bases between. This CDR3 comprises 15 residues. CDR1 and CDR2 (germline): LGHDT, YNNKEL (reference sequence). The CDR3 protein is CASSQQGRGTDTQYF. CDR3 in DNA: TGTGCCAGCAGCCAACAGGGAAGAGGCACAGATACGCAGTATTTT.

This clonotype has more than one count but fewer than ten. The V and J genes are TRBV19 and TRBJ2-3; perhaps D is TRBD1 or TRBD2 (5 bases each). The V and J ends lost 2 bases and 6 bases respectively, with 12 bases between them. Germline CDR1 reads LNHDA; CDR2 reads SQIVND (reference sequence). The CDR3 is 14 residues long. The chain's CDR3 is CASSILGASDTQYF. The CDR3 bases are TGTGCCAGTAGTATACTCGGGGCTTCGGATACGCAGTATTTT.

This clonotype was detected only a few times. The chain joins TRBV18 to TRBJ1-1; the match to TRBD1 covers 8 bases. Germline CDR1 reads KGHSH; CDR2 reads LQKENI. CDR3 size: 18 residues. Losses at the gene ends were 5 bases for V and 4 bases for J; bases not matched to a gene: 18. CDR3 coding DNA: TGTGCCAGCTCAACCAACGTAGGGACAGGAGATCCGGGCACTGAAGCTTTCTTT. Translated, it gives CASSTNVGTGDPGTEAFF.

The chain couples TRBV28 to TRBJ1-1; TRBD1 matches 7 bases. The germline CDR1 and CDR2 sequences are MDHEN and SYDVKM. J lost 5 bases, V lost 2 bases, and 8 bases had no gene match. There are 15 residues in the CDR3. This chain's CDR3 is CASSLPRQGGTEAFF. The CDR3 region has the DNA TGTGCCAGCAGTTTACCGAGACAGGGAGGTACTGAAGCTTTCTTT.

This clonotype was detected only a few times. The chain has TRBV12-3 or TRBV12-4 and TRBJ2-7; D is possibly TRBD2 (5 bases). The CDR3 consists of 14 residues. V was trimmed by 3 bases and J by 5 bases, leaving 14 bases between them. This CDR3 reads CASSFNGKPHEQYF. CDR3 nucleotides: TGTGCCAGCAGTTTTAACGGGAAGCCCCACGAGCAGTACTTC.

This clonotype was seen repeatedly, ten times or more. This chain uses TRBV29-1 with TRBJ1-1; 10 bases are a match to TRBD1. This CDR3 is 14 amino acids long. Germline V gives CDR1 SQVTM, CDR2 ANQGSEA. V lost 6 bases and J lost 5; bases outside the gene matches: 9. The DNA for the CDR3 is TGCAGCGTCTTTATTGGGACAGGGGCGACTGAAGCTTTCTTT. Translation gives CSVFIGTGATEAFF.

This clonotype came up a few times. The chain is built from TRBV12-3 or TRBV12-4 and TRBJ1-2; the D gene is possibly TRBD1 (6 bases). The CDR3 length is 18 residues. V was clipped by 4 bases and J by 3 bases, with 24 bases between them. The CDR3 DNA reads TGTGCCAGCAGTTCCCTCAGAAGGGGGTTGCGGTTAGACTATGGCTACACCTTC. Amino acid sequence: CASSSLRRGLRLDYGYTF.

A word on this clonotype: A junction boundary mismatches the germline segment, possibly from a read error. The chain links TRBV3-1 to TRBJ2-3; TRBD2 is a possible D gene (5 bases). Per the germline V gene, CDR1 is LGHDT and CDR2 is YNNKEL (reference sequence). This CDR3 spans 14 amino acids. CDR3 in amino acids: CASSNPGGTNTQYF. The CDR3 DNA reads as TGTGCCAGCAGCAACCCCGGAGGCACAAATACGCAGTATTTT.

There are a few counts of this clonotype. The chain carries TRBV6-1 and TRBJ1-5, with a weak D call TRBD1 (5 bases). Germline V gene sequence: CDR1 MNHNS, CDR2 SASEGT. This CDR3 contains 18 residues. The V end was cut by 0 bases, the J end by 0 bases, with 15 bases between. CDR3 in DNA: TGTGCCAGCAGTGAAGCGCTTCCAGGGATGGATAGCAATCAGCCCCAGCATTTT. It is translated as CASSEALPGMDSNQPQHF.

This clonotype has at least ten counts. The chain uses TRBV6-1 and TRBJ2-3, with a tentative D call TRBD2 (5 bases). This CDR3 comprises 15 residues. Germline CDR1 reads MNHNS; CDR2 reads SASEGT. The V end lost 4 bases, the J end lost 3 bases, and 14 bases lay between the germline ends. CDR3 loop: CASSGRIWETDTQYF. Written as DNA, the CDR3 is TGTGCCAGCAGTGGAAGGATTTGGGAGACAGATACGCAGTATTTT.

This clonotype was found a few times. This chain joins TRBV6-6 and TRBJ1-5, with D possibly being TRBD1 (5 bases). V lost 6 bases to trimming and J lost 5 bases, with 8 bases between them. From germline, CDR1 is MNHNY and CDR2 SVGAGI (reference sequence). The CDR3 consists of 12 residues. This chain's CDR3 is CASRPRDQPQHF. CDR3 nucleotide sequence: TGTGCCAGCAGGCCCAGGGATCAGCCCCAGCATTTT.

This clonotype was picked up many times. CDR3 sequence reads: CASSLSKDSPNTDTQYF. In DNA, the CDR3 is TGTGCCAGCAGTTTATCTAAGGACAGCCCAAATACAGATACGCAGTATTTT. V and J are TRBV27 and TRBJ2-3, with D maybe TRBD1 (6 bases). There are 17 residues in the CDR3. CDR1 MNHEY and CDR2 SMNVEV come from the germline V gene (reference sequence). Trimming took off 0 bases at V and 3 bases at J, with 16 bases between the two ends.

The V gene is TRBV28, the J gene TRBJ1-4; 10 bases map to TRBD1. This CDR3 contains 16 residues. The V and J ends lost 5 bases and 7 bases, in that order; junction bases with no gene match: 10. Germline V CDR1 and CDR2: MDHEN, SYDVKM. The CDR3 nucleotides are TGTGCCAGCAGTCCCGGGACAGGGGACGGGAGTGAAAAACTGTTTTTT. It is translated as CASSPGTGDGSEKLFF.

In its sample, this clonotype was seen many times. The chain recombines TRBV18 with TRBJ2-7, with 8 nucleotides matching TRBD2. Germline values: CDR1 KGHSH, CDR2 LQKENI. The CDR3 is 14 amino acids. Trimming cost V 3 bases and J 3 bases; bases outside gene matches: 4. CDR3 sequence: CASSPPAGVYEQYF. The CDR3 DNA sequence: TGTGCCAGCTCACCTCCAGCGGGGGTCTACGAGCAGTACTTC.

This chain joins TRBV29-1 and TRBJ2-7, with D unresolved. CDR3 length equals 9 residues. Between the trimmed V and J ends, which lost 7 bases and 4 bases, there was a span of 5 bases. Looked up from germline, CDR1 is SQVTM and CDR2 is ANQGSEA. This CDR3 reads CSGNYEQYF. DNA for the CDR3: TGCAGCGGGAATTACGAGCAGTACTTC.

This clonotype appeared many times. The V and J genes are TRBV11-3 and TRBJ2-3; D is unclear. Germline V gene sequence: CDR1 SGHNT, CDR2 YENEEA. V lost 5 bases and J 1 base, leaving 10 bases between the germline ends. The CDR3 length is 14 residues. The CDR3 region has the DNA TGTGCCAGCAGCCGAGGTGGGGGCACAGATACGCAGTATTTT. Residues: CASSRGGGTDTQYF.

This clonotype was seen a handful of times. This chain joins TRBV18 and TRBJ1-1; 8 bases match TRBD1. Trimming cost V 4 bases and J 6 bases; bases outside gene matches: 7. The CDR3 is made up of 14 amino acids. CDR1 and CDR2 from the germline V gene are KGHSH and LQKENI. The CDR3 nucleotides are TGTGCCAGCTCACTCCAGGGGGCAAGGGCTGAAGCTTTCTTT. It encodes CASSLQGARAEAFF. The full variable domain, rest sourced from reference TRBV18 and TRBJ1-1, is NAGVMQNPRHLVRRRGQEARLRCSPMKGHSHVYWYRQLPEEGLKFMVYLQKENIIDESGMPKERFSAEFPKEGPSILRIQQVVRGDSAAYFCASSLQGARAEAFFGQGTRLTVV.

The V gene is TRBV4-3, the J gene TRBJ1-5, with 7 bases lining up with TRBD1. In germline, CDR1 is LGHNA, CDR2 YSLEER. With 4 bases clipped from V and 7 bases from J, the junction kept 7 bases outside the gene matches. The CDR3 has 14 residues. CDR3 amino acids: CASSPGARGQPQHF. The CDR3 DNA follows: TGCGCCAGCAGCCCCGGGGCCAGGGGGCAGCCCCAGCATTTT.

This clonotype has ten or more counts. The CDR3 DNA reads as TGTGCCAGCAGCTTGGACCCTAGCGGGAGGGGGAATGAGCAGTTCTTC. It codes for CASSLDPSGRGNEQFF. This rearrangement joins TRBV5-4 to TRBJ2-1; 12 nucleotides line up with TRBD2. CDR1 is SGHNT and CDR2 is YYREEE in the germline V gene (reference sequence). The V segment lost 0 bases and the J segment 7 bases; nucleotides outside the gene matches: 5. CDR3 size: 16 residues.

There are many counts of this clonotype. The chain carries TRBV28 and TRBJ1-4, with TRBD1 matching 10 bases. J was trimmed by 10 bases and V by 7 bases; bases with no gene match: 9. The CDR3 spans 14 residues. CDR1 and CDR2 (germline): MDHEN, SYDVKM. CDR3 DNA sequence: TGTGCCAGCACCCCGACAGGGGGCAGAGGAAAACTGTTTTTT. Translated: CASTPTGGRGKLFF.

The table lists this clonotype with a few counts. The V call is TRBV29-1, the J call TRBJ2-5; tentative D call: TRBD1 (6 bases). Germline V lookup: CDR1 SQVTM, CDR2 ANQGSEA. This CDR3 has 16 amino acids. V was shortened by 4 bases and J by 2 bases, with 20 bases between the two germline ends. The CDR3 bases are TGCAGCGTTGCTTCCCTACGGGACATAAATCAAGAGACCCAGTACTTC. This translates into CSVASLRDINQETQYF.

This clonotype has a count of ten or more. CDR3 protein: CASSGSLGVPNYGYTF. The DNA of the CDR3 is TGTGCCAGCAGTGGCTCCCTCGGGGTTCCGAACTATGGCTACACCTTC. This chain connects TRBV2 to TRBJ1-2; D uncertain. The ends were cut back, 4 bases at V and 2 bases at J, with 17 bases in the middle. This CDR3 is built from 16 residues. Germline values: CDR1 SNHLY, CDR2 FYNNEI. The variable domain in full, with the rest retrieved from reference TRBV2 and TRBJ1-2, is EPEVTQTPSHQVTQMGQEVILRCVPISNHLYFYWYRQILGQKVEFLVSFYNNEISEKSEIFDDQFSVERPDGSNFTLKIRSTKLEDSAMYFCASSGSLGVPNYGYTFGSGTRLTVV.